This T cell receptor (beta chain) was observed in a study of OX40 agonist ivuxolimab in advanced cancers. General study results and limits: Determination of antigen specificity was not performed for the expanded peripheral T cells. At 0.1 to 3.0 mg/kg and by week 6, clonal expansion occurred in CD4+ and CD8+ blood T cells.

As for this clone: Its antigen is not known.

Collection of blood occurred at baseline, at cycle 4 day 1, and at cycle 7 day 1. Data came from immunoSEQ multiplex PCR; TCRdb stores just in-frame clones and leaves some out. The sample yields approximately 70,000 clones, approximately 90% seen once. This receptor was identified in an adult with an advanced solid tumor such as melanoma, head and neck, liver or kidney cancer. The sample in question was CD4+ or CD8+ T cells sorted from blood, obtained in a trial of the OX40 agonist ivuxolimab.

The CDR3 spells CAISEGASGSYEQYF. The CDR3 DNA is TGTGCCATCAGTGAAGGGGCTAGCGGATCCTACGAGCAGTACTTC. The rearrangement links TRBV10-3 to TRBJ2-7, with 7 bases fitting TRBD2. After removal of 3 bases from V and 1 base from J, the junction contained 6 bases not matched to a gene. Germline V gene lookup returns CDR1 ENHRY and CDR2 SYGVKD. The CDR3 runs 15 residues.